This is a list of T cell receptor beta chains from one sample in a study of cytomegalovirus exposure and HLA in healthy donors. Generated by immunoSEQ multiplex PCR, the TCRdb table keeps only in-frame clones and is missing some. There are more than 80,000 clones in the sample; 71% occur only once, and roughly 2.8% lies in the top ten. The sequenced sample was PBMCs. All receptors come from a female donor in good health and CMV-seronegative. CDR3s include the opening cysteine and the closing phenylalanine or tryptophan. D genes are given only for firm matches. Not all rows give a size; the values are once, few, many and, for expanded clones, a class.

few,TRBV19,TRBJ1-3,-,TGTGCCAGTATCCAAGACAGATACTCTGGAAACACCATATATTTT,CASIQDRYSGNTIYF
-,TRBV7-9,TRBJ2-2,TRBD1,TGTGCCAGCAGCTTAAGACAGGGCCCGAACACCGGGGAGCTGTTTTTT,CASSLRQGPNTGELFF
once,TRBV2,TRBJ2-7,-,TGTGCCAGCAGCCGACGGGACGAGCAGTACTTC,CASSRRDEQYF
-,TRBV6-6,TRBJ1-4,-,TGTGCCAGCAGTTCGAACCCATCAAGGGGTCCCCGAAAACTGTTTTTT,CASSSNPSRGPRKLFF
-,TRBV11-2,TRBJ1-3,TRBD1,TGTGCCAGCAGCTTACAGGGGGCTGGAAACACCATATATTTT,CASSLQGAGNTIYF
few,TRBV7-6,TRBJ1-1,-,TGTGCCAGCAGCAAACCGGGACAACATACTGAAGCTTTCTTT,CASSKPGQHTEAFF
-,TRBV25-1,TRBJ2-2,-,TGTGCCAGCAGTGTCAGGGTGGACACCGGGGAGCTGTTTTTT,CASSVRVDTGELFF
-,TRBV19,TRBJ1-5,TRBD1,TGTGCCAGTAGCCTCGACAGGGTTCAGCCCCAGCATTTT,CASSLDRVQPQHF
few,TRBV27,TRBJ2-2,-,TGTGCCAGCAGTCTATCGGCTTTCACGGCGGACACCGGGGAGCTGTTTTTT,CASSLSAFTADTGELFF
-,TRBV14,TRBJ2-1,-,TGTGCCAGCAGCCCCTCCCTTAACAATGGGCAGTTCTTC,CASSPSLNNGQFF
-,TRBV4-1,TRBJ2-1,TRBD2,TGCGCCAGCAGCCGCAGGGAGGGAGTGGAGCAGTTCTTC,CASSRREGVEQFF
-,TRBV19,TRBJ2-7,TRBD1,TGTGCCAGCGCAGCGGGACAGGGCGACTACGAGCAGTACTTC,CASAAGQGDYEQYF
-,TRBV15,TRBJ2-3,-,TGTGCCACCAGCAGGGACCAGCCGGGGGATACGCAGTATTTT,CATSRDQPGDTQYF
-,TRBV4-1,TRBJ2-3,TRBD1,TGCGCCAGCAGCCTAACACAGGGGGCTGAGACAGATACGCAGTATTTT,CASSLTQGAETDTQYF
-,TRBV7-8,TRBJ2-2,TRBD2,TGTGCCAGCAGCCTATTACCGGGACTAGCGAACACCGGGGAGCTGTTTTTT,CASSLLPGLANTGELFF
-,TRBV6-4,TRBJ2-7,TRBD2,TGTGCTAGCAGTGACTCGCCAGGCCGCCACACAGCGGGAGGGAGATACGAGCAGTACTTC,CASSDSPGRHTAGGRYEQYF
-,TRBV6-5,TRBJ1-3,-,TGTGCCAGCAGTTACGGGAGGGCCCCTCCCGGAAACACCATATATTTT,CASSYGRAPPGNTIYF
-,TRBV7-2,TRBJ2-1,TRBD2,TGTGCCAGCAATCGGGACGGGAGGCTAGGGAATGAGCAGTTCTTC,CASNRDGRLGNEQFF
-,TRBV19,TRBJ1-4,-,TGTGCCAGTAGTATGGTGTTACAGGGCTTGGAAAAACTGTTTTTT,CASSMVLQGLEKLFF
-,TRBV14,TRBJ2-1,TRBD2,TGTGCCAGCAGCTCGCGGGAGGGCCTTTCCTACAATGAGCAGTTCTTC,CASSSREGLSYNEQFF
-,TRBV27,TRBJ2-7,-,TGTGCCAGCAGTTTAGGTGGGAGAAAGGACGAGCAGTACTTC,CASSLGGRKDEQYF
-,TRBV5-1,TRBJ1-1,-,TGCGCCAGCAGCCCCTCCCTACAGGGTGGCACTGAAGCTTTCTTT,CASSPSLQGGTEAFF
-,TRBV5-4,TRBJ2-1,-,TGTGCCAGCAGCTTCGTCGTTCAAGGGGGTGAGCAGTTCTTC,CASSFVVQGGEQFF
-,TRBV12-5,TRBJ2-3,TRBD2,TGTGCTAGTGGTTTGGTACTAGCGGGAGGAGTAGATACGCAGTATTTT,CASGLVLAGGVDTQYF
once,TRBV6-5,TRBJ2-3,-,TGTGCCAGCAGTCCACCGGCAAGCGGCCGAGATACGCAGTATTTT,CASSPPASGRDTQYF
-,TRBV4-1,TRBJ1-4,TRBD1,TGCGCCAGCAGCCAAGGTGGAGGACAGGGTTTTGAAAAACTGTTTTTT,CASSQGGGQGFEKLFF
once,TRBV10-3,TRBJ1-2,TRBD1,TGTGCCATCAGGCGACAGGGGTCCGACTATGGCTACACCTTC,CAIRRQGSDYGYTF
-,TRBV11-2,TRBJ2-5,TRBD2,TGTGCCAGCAGCTTGCCCTCTATAGCGGGCCAAGAGACCCAGTACTTC,CASSLPSIAGQETQYF
-,TRBV18,TRBJ1-1,TRBD1,TGTGCCAGCTCCGGGACAGTTAACACTGAAGCTTTCTTT,CASSGTVNTEAFF
few,TRBV28,TRBJ2-1,-,TGTGCCAGCAGCCTCCCTGAGCCCCTCGTCGCCAATGAGCAGTTCTTC,CASSLPEPLVANEQFF
-,TRBV28,TRBJ2-7,TRBD1,TGTGCCAGCACCCAGCCGACAGGGGGCCGGATCTACGAGCAGTACTTC,CASTQPTGGRIYEQYF
-,TRBV25-1,TRBJ2-1,TRBD2,TGTGCCAGCAGTGACCCCCGGGTTGGGACTAGAGGGTACAATGAGCAGTTCTTC,CASSDPRVGTRGYNEQFF
few,TRBV21-1,TRBJ1-2,-,TGTGCCAGCAGCAAAAGGGGGATACGGGACAGGGACTATGGCTACACCTTC,CASSKRGIRDRDYGYTF
-,TRBV2,TRBJ2-1,TRBD2,TGTGCCAGCATCGCGGGAGGCACTACATACAATGAGCAGTTCTTC,CASIAGGTTYNEQFF
-,TRBV28,TRBJ1-1,-,TGTGCCAGCAGTTTATACATGGCTAACACTGAAGCTTTCTTT,CASSLYMANTEAFF
-,TRBV5-4,TRBJ1-4,-,TGTGCCAGCAGCTTGGACCAGGGGAAGGAAAAACTGTTTTTT,CASSLDQGKEKLFF
-,TRBV10-3,TRBJ2-3,TRBD2,TGTGCCATCAGAGCCTCGTCTAGCGGGAGAGGGACAGATACGCAGTATTTT,CAIRASSSGRGTDTQYF